This T cell receptor (beta chain) was captured by sequencing in a study of blood T cell repertoires in COVID-19. Study context: Nucleic acid was either cDNA or gDNA, and it came from T cells, B-cell-depleted T cells, or PBMCs.

V was pared by 4 bases and J by 4 bases, with 11 bases between. CDR3 length: 13 amino acids. Germline CDR1 is SGHKS and CDR2 is YYEKEE (reference sequence). This clone was counted between two and nine times. In the same sample, other DNA sequences code for this CDR3. Some clones are missing from TCRdb's copy, which holds only in-frame ones; the method was immunoSEQ multiplex PCR. This sample yields some 250,000 clones, of which 75% to 90% are seen a single time; around 27% belongs to the top ten. The rearrangement joins TRBV5-5 to TRBJ1-1, with D unclear. Sequences were obtained from peripheral blood. The clonotype originates from a man aged 40-55 years with acute or convalescent COVID-19. This CDR3 is CASSLGVGTEAFF. The CDR3 DNA sequence: TGTGCCAGCAGCCTCGGGGTGGGCACTGAAGCTTTCTTT.